These 19 T cell receptor beta chains share one sample of origin, sequenced in a study of T cell repertoires in cytomegalovirus infection. Their antigen targets remain unknown. MiXCR, applied by TCRdb to the reads, yields one record per CDR3 protein. The sample holds roughly 350,000 distinct CDR3 sequences, around a third seen once. Source: cultured PBMCs, taken from culture after CMV antigen stimulation. The origin of the receptors is a human donor in good health (CMV status not recorded). Some clones in this sample may be carry-over from other donors' samples.

J is TRBJ1-4 and V is TRBV9; 7 bases fit TRBD1. V shed 3 bases and J 0 bases; nucleotides not matched to a gene: 2. Germline V gene lookup returns CDR1 SGDLS and CDR2 YYNGEE. The CDR3 runs to 15 residues. The CDR3 sequence is CASSETGATNEKLFF. CDR3 nucleotide sequence: TGTGCCAGCAGCGAAACAGGGGCAACTAATGAAAAACTGTTTTTT.

The chain links TRBV27 to TRBJ1-2; TRBD1 is a possible D gene (5 bases). Trimming removed 4 bases from V and 3 bases from J, with 12 bases in between. The length of the CDR3 is 14 residues. CDR1 is MNHEY, CDR2 SMNVEV, per germline (reference sequence). This CDR3 reads CASSSGVGDYGYTF. In DNA, the CDR3 is TGTGCCAGCAGTTCCGGAGTAGGGGACTATGGCTACACCTTC.

The gene calls are TRBV7-2 and TRBJ1-5; no definite D call. V lost 1 base, J lost 7 bases, and 8 bases lay in between. The germline CDR1 and CDR2 sequences are SGHTA and FQGNSA. The CDR3 extends over 13 amino acids. The CDR3 is CASSLVSGQPQHF. The CDR3 DNA reads TGTGCCAGCAGCTTAGTGTCCGGGCAGCCCCAGCATTTT.

The genes are TRBV6-5 and TRBJ1-2, with 8 bases matching TRBD1. This CDR3 is built from 12 residues. The V segment lost 8 bases and the J segment 7 bases; nucleotides outside the gene matches: 6. CDR1 MNHEY and CDR2 SVGAGI come from the germline V gene. Written as DNA, the CDR3 is TGTGCCAGCTACAGGGGGGATCGTGGCTACACCTTC. Amino acid sequence: CASYRGDRGYTF.

The chain recombines TRBV19 with TRBJ2-2, with 9 bases aligning to TRBD2. The CDR3 has 18 amino acids. Germline V gene lookup returns CDR1 LNHDA and CDR2 SQIVND (reference sequence). Unmatched junction bases numbered 12, after V lost 6 bases and J lost 1 base. The CDR3 sequence is CASRARFRLAENTGELFF. The CDR3, as DNA: TGTGCCAGTAGAGCCAGGTTTCGACTAGCGGAGAACACCGGGGAGCTGTTTTTT.

The gene calls are TRBV11-2 and TRBJ2-5; TRBD2 matches at 15 bases. Germline CDR1 reads SGHAT; CDR2 reads FQNNGV. CDR3 size: 15 residues. Trimming at V came to 5 bases and at J to 2 bases, leaving 0 bases not matched to a gene. CDR3 in amino acids: CASSGLAGGQETQYF. The CDR3 region has the DNA TGTGCCAGCAGCGGACTAGCGGGGGGGCAAGAGACCCAGTACTTC.

The rearrangement uses TRBV5-4 and TRBJ2-3, with a possible D match to TRBD2 (5 bases). V lost 4 bases and J lost 2, with 17 bases in between. There are 16 residues in the CDR3. The germline V gene encodes CDR1 SGHNT and CDR2 YYREEE (reference sequence). The CDR3 sequence is CASSIAGGSYTDTQYF. The CDR3 coding sequence is TGTGCCAGCAGCATAGCTGGAGGCAGCTACACAGATACGCAGTATTTT.

The V gene is TRBV4-3, the J gene TRBJ2-7; the D is unclear. The CDR3 length is 12 residues. In germline, CDR1 is LGHNA, CDR2 YSLEER. Trimming took off 1 base at V and 5 bases at J, with 6 bases between the two ends. DNA of the CDR3: TGCGCCAGCAGCCAAGTCCGGGACGAGCAGTACTTC. Its protein product is CASSQVRDEQYF.

As regards this clonotype: One end of the junction fails to match germline, which may point to a read error. The rearrangement links TRBV19 to TRBJ2-7, with a weak D call TRBD1 (6 bases). Germline CDR1 and CDR2: LNHDA and SQIVND (reference sequence). This CDR3 has 19 amino acids. In DNA, the CDR3 is TGTGCCAGTAGTATCGGAGAGGGACATTCGACCCCACTTTTCTACGGGCAGTACTTC. Translating it yields CASSIGEGHSTPLFYGQYF. Using reference TRBV19 and TRBJ2-7 for the parts outside the CDR3, the full variable domain is DGGITQSPKYLFRKEGQNVTLSCEQNLNHDAMYWYRQDPGQGLRLIYYSQIVNDFQKGDIAEGYSVSREKKESFPLTVTSAQKNPTAFYLCASSIGEGHSTPLFYGQYFGPGTRLTVT.

This clonotype was found many times. The chain carries TRBV20-1 and TRBJ1-6; D is unresolved. The CDR3 totals 13 residues. Germline-derived CDR1 and CDR2 are DFQATT and SNEGSKA (reference sequence). V shed 3 bases and J shed 4 bases, with 7 bases lying between them. The CDR3 protein is CSARPDYNSPLHF. As DNA, the CDR3 is TGCAGTGCTAGGCCGGATTATAATTCACCCCTCCACTTT.

The genes are TRBV7-9 and TRBJ2-6; no clear D. The CDR3 runs 18 residues. V lost 1 base and J 0 bases, leaving 13 bases between the germline ends. From germline, CDR1 is SEHNR and CDR2 FQNEAQ (reference sequence). DNA of the CDR3: TGTGCCAGCAGCTTAGATTCGTGGCAGACCTCTGGGGCCAACGTCCTGACTTTC. Protein sequence: CASSLDSWQTSGANVLTF.

This clonotype was counted ten times or more. CDR3 in DNA: TGTGCCAGCAGCCCCCGGGGGGGGGCGGGCACTGAAGCTTTCTTT. Protein: CASSPRGGAGTEAFF. V usage is TRBV7-2 and J usage is TRBJ1-1; TRBD1 might be the D (6 bases). V was shortened by 5 bases and J by 4 bases, with 17 bases between the two germline ends. CDR3 length: 15 amino acids. Germline V lookup: CDR1 SGHTA, CDR2 FQGNSA.

This clonotype was seen only once. The chain links TRBV2 to TRBJ1-5; D gene unclear. The V and J ends lost 5 bases and 1 base respectively, with 12 bases between them. CDR3 size: 15 residues. In germline, CDR1 is SNHLY, CDR2 FYNNEI. Here the CDR3 reads CASSPDGWSNQPQHF. The CDR3 bases are TGTGCCAGCAGTCCGGACGGGTGGAGCAATCAGCCCCAGCATTTT. Full variable domain (missing parts from reference TRBV2 and TRBJ1-5): EPEVTQTPSHQVTQMGQEVILRCVPISNHLYFYWYRQILGQKVEFLVSFYNNEISEKSEIFDDQFSVERPDGSNFTLKIRSTKLEDSAMYFCASSPDGWSNQPQHFGDGTRLSIL.

Many counts were recorded for this clonotype. This chain connects TRBV7-2 to TRBJ1-1; 7 bases line up with TRBD1. The germline gives CDR1 SGHTA, CDR2 FQGNSA. The CDR3 spans 13 residues. After removal of 6 bases from V and 5 bases from J, the junction contained 6 bases not matched to a gene. CDR3 sequence (DNA): TGTGCCAGCAGGAGACAGGGTGATACTGAAGCTTTCTTT. Its protein product is CASRRQGDTEAFF. The variable domain in full, with the rest retrieved from reference TRBV7-2 and TRBJ1-1, is GAGVSQSPSNKVTEKGKDVELRCDPISGHTALYWYRQSLGQGLEFLIYFQGNSAPDKSGLPSDRFSAERTGGSVSTLTIQRTQQEDSAVYLCASRRQGDTEAFFGQGTRLTVV.

This clonotype was seen a single time. This chain connects TRBV11-2 to TRBJ2-1; no reliable D call. Germline lookup yields CDR1 SGHAT and CDR2 FQNNGV. The CDR3 has 14 residues. The V end was cut by 5 bases, the J end by 4 bases, with 12 bases between. In DNA, the CDR3 is TGTGCCAGCAGCGCACGAGCCGGGTACAATGAGCAGTTCTTC. Amino acids: CASSARAGYNEQFF.

This clonotype was seen only a few times. The rearrangement links TRBV24-1 to TRBJ2-1; either TRBD1 or TRBD2 may supply D (5 bases each). Germline-derived CDR1 and CDR2 are KGHDR and SFDVKD. V lost 7 bases and J 1 base, leaving 13 bases between the germline ends. The CDR3 extends over 15 amino acids. The CDR3 nucleotides are TGTGCCACCAGGGCCGGGACCAATTCCTACAATGAGCAGTTCTTC. Protein product: CATRAGTNSYNEQFF.

This clonotype was observed a handful of times. The CDR3 reads CASSYRDRGEDYGYTF. In DNA, the CDR3 is TGTGCCAGCAGTTACCGGGACAGGGGAGAGGACTATGGCTACACCTTC. This sequence joins TRBV27 and TRBJ1-2, with 10 bases fitting TRBD1. Germline V gene sequence: CDR1 MNHEY, CDR2 SMNVEV (reference sequence). This CDR3 region has 16 residues. J gave up 3 bases and V 4 bases, and 8 bases lay outside the gene matches.

This clonotype has more than one count but fewer than ten. The rearrangement joins TRBV11-3 to TRBJ2-3; 7 bases agree with TRBD2. Trimming removed 4 bases from V and 4 bases from J; junction bases left unmatched: 14. This CDR3 contains 17 residues. Germline assignment: CDR1 SGHNT and CDR2 YENEEA. The CDR3, as DNA: TGTGCCAGCAGCTGGGGGATGGGGGGGAAAGCCTCAGATACGCAGTATTTT. Translating gives CASSWGMGGKASDTQYF.

V and J are TRBV25-1 and TRBJ1-1; no clear D gene. This CDR3 contains 14 residues. V was cut by 4 bases and J by 0 bases, with 9 bases left in between. Germline values: CDR1 MGHDK, CDR2 SYGVNS. This chain's CDR3 is CASSAQSMNTEAFF. CDR3 in DNA: TGTGCCAGCAGTGCACAGAGCATGAACACTGAAGCTTTCTTT.